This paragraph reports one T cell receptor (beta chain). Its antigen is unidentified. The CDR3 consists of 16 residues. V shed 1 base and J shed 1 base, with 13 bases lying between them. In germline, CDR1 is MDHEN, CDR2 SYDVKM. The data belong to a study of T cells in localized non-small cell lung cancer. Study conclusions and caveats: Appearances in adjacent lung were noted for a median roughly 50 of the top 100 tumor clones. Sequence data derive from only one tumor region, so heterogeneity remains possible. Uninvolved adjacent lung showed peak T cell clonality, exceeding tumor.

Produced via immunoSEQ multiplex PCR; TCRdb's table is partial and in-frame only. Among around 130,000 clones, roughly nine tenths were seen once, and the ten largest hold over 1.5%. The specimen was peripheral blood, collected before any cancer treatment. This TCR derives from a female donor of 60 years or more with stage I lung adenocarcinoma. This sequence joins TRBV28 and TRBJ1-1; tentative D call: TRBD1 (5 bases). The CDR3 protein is CASSLSGRLGNTEAFF. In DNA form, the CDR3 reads TGTGCCAGCAGTTTATCGGGGCGCCTTGGGAACACTGAAGCTTTCTTT.